This T cell receptor (beta chain) was captured by sequencing in a study of shared clonotypes between healthy human individuals. Study-level information: Plates per donor: three CD4 naive, three CD4 memory, two CD8 naive, one CD8 memory.

The method was immunoSEQ multiplex PCR; TCRdb's version includes in-frame clones alone and lacks a portion of them. The table records 2,500,000 or so clones, more than 85% of them present only once. V dropped 6 bases and J dropped 0 bases, with 9 bases sitting between them. CDR1 MDHEN and CDR2 SYDVKM come from the germline V gene. This CDR3 is 14 amino acids long. The source is a man between 18 and 29 years old in good health. Some clones in this sample may be carry-over from other donors' samples. This chain joins TRBV28 and TRBJ1-3; D is uncertain. The sample was naive CD4+ T cells from PBMCs. Subset of the sample: CD45RA+ positively selected. CDR3 coding DNA: TGTGCCAGCAGGACGACGGGCTCTGGAAACACCATATATTTT. Translation gives CASRTTGSGNTIYF.